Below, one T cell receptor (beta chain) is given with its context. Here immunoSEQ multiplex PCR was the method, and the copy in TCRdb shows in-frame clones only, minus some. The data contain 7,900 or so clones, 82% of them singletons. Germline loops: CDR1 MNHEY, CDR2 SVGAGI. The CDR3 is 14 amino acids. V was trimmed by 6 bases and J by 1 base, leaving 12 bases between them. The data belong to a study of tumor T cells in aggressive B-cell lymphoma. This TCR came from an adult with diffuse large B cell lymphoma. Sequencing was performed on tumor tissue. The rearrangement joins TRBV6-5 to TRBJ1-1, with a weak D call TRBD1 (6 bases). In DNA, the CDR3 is TGTGCCAGCAGCCTACAGGGTTGGAACACTGAAGCTTTCTTT. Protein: CASSLQGWNTEAFF.